These 24 T cell receptor beta chains were all obtained from the same sample, sequenced in a study of blood T cell repertoires in COVID-19. The table came from immunoSEQ multiplex PCR; TCRdb's copy has only in-frame clones and leaves some out. The sample has about 370,000 clones; over 75% are singletons. The sequenced material came from PBMCs or T cells enriched from blood (not recorded which). The receptors stem from a young man who had recovered from COVID-19.

This sequence joins TRBV27 and TRBJ2-5; TRBD1 is a possible D gene (5 bases). The CDR3 is 16 residues long. The V end lost 0 bases, the J end lost 5 bases, and 16 bases lay between the germline ends. Germline assignment: CDR1 MNHEY and CDR2 SMNVEV (reference sequence). The CDR3 nucleotides read TGTGCCAGCAGTTTATCGCGTCTTCCGAAGGGGGAGACCCAGTACTTC. Translation gives CASSLSRLPKGETQYF.

The J gene is TRBJ1-5, the V gene TRBV9; TRBD1 matches at 7 bases. The ends lost 6 bases at V and 0 bases at J; junction bases unmatched: 9. Germline-derived CDR1 and CDR2 are SGDLS and YYNGEE. This CDR3 is 16 amino acids long. DNA of the CDR3: TGTGCCAGCAACAACAGGGGTTACTATAGCAATCAGCCCCAGCATTTT. Residues: CASNNRGYYSNQPQHF.

The rearrangement uses TRBV11-3 and TRBJ2-3; 7 nucleotides match TRBD2. The ends lost 1 base at V and 6 bases at J; junction bases unmatched: 7. Looked up from germline, CDR1 is SGHNT and CDR2 is YENEEA. The CDR3 extends over 15 amino acids. The CDR3 is CASSLGVGGSDTQYF. The CDR3 bases are TGTGCCAGCAGCTTAGGTGTCGGGGGGTCGGATACGCAGTATTTT.

A single count supports this clone. The V gene is TRBV18, the J gene TRBJ1-4, with 9 nucleotides matching TRBD1. Trimming at V came to 3 bases and at J to 8 bases, leaving 7 bases not matched to a gene. The CDR3 consists of 15 residues. Germline values: CDR1 KGHSH, CDR2 LQKENI. In DNA form, the CDR3 reads TGTGCCAGCTCACCTAACAGGGGGCGTGGGGAAAAACTGTTTTTT. Its protein product is CASSPNRGRGEKLFF.

This sequence joins TRBV5-1 and TRBJ1-6; tentative D call: TRBD1 (6 bases). Between the trimmed V and J ends, which lost 4 bases and 5 bases, there was a span of 25 bases. This CDR3 contains 19 residues. Germline CDR1 SGHRS, CDR2 YFSETQ. As DNA, the CDR3 is TGCGCCAGCAGCCTCAACTACCTTTCCACAGGGAATAATAATTCACCCCTCCACTTT. Translating gives CASSLNYLSTGNNNSPLHF.

The chain carries TRBV15 and TRBJ2-1; TRBD1 agrees at 9 bases. The CDR3 consists of 14 residues. V trimming: 5 bases; J trimming: 10 bases; junction bases outside the gene matches: 9. The germline CDR1 and CDR2 sequences are LNHNV and YYDKDF (reference sequence). CDR3 loop: CATSGGQGQDEQFF. DNA for the CDR3: TGTGCCACCAGCGGGGGACAGGGACAGGACGAGCAGTTCTTC.

This rearrangement joins TRBV6-5 to TRBJ1-4; D perhaps matches TRBD1 (6 bases). The germline V and J ends were trimmed by 8 bases and 3 bases, with 16 bases remaining between them. Germline values: CDR1 MNHEY, CDR2 SVGAGI. The CDR3 is made up of 15 amino acids. CDR3 protein: CASSLGGVANEKLFF. As DNA, the CDR3 is TGTGCCAGCTCCTTAGGGGGGGTGGCTAATGAAAAACTGTTTTTT.

V usage is TRBV14 and J usage is TRBJ2-1; a weak D match, TRBD1 (6 bases). Germline V CDR1 and CDR2: SGHDN, FVKESK. Between the trimmed V and J ends, which lost 0 bases and 4 bases, there was a span of 13 bases. The CDR3 is 16 residues long. The CDR3 sequence: CASSQEGASIYNEQFF. The CDR3 DNA reads as TGTGCCAGCAGCCAAGAGGGGGCTAGCATTTACAATGAGCAGTTCTTC.

This clone was counted once. The CDR3 DNA follows: TGTGCCACCCAGATGGGCGGGGGGTACGAGCAGTACTTC. Its protein product is CATQMGGGYEQYF. The J gene is TRBJ2-7, the V gene TRBV28, with 8 bases fitting TRBD2. V lost 10 bases and J lost 4; bases outside the gene matches: 9. Germline CDR1 is MDHEN and CDR2 is SYDVKM. The CDR3 consists of 13 residues. Together with reference TRBV28 and TRBJ2-7, the CDR3 gives the full variable domain: DVKVTQSSRYLVKRTGEKVFLECVQDMDHENMFWYRQDPGLGLRLIYFSYDVKMKEKGDIPEGYSVSREKKERFSLILESASTNQTSMYLCATQMGGGYEQYFGPGTRLTVT.

This chain links TRBV6-5 with TRBJ2-5; 15 bases agree with TRBD2. With V trimmed by 0 bases and J by 5 bases, 1 base remained unmatched. Germline CDR1 MNHEY, CDR2 SVGAGI. CDR3 size: 16 residues. Here the CDR3 DNA reads TGTGCCAGCAGTTACTCTGGGACTAGCGGGGGGGAGACCCAGTACTTC. Its protein is CASSYSGTSGGETQYF.

V and J are TRBV6-5 and TRBJ2-7; the match to TRBD1 covers 7 bases. The V and J ends lost 6 bases and 6 bases, in that order; junction bases with no gene match: 5. Germline V gene sequence: CDR1 MNHEY, CDR2 SVGAGI. The CDR3 sequence is 12 residues long. The CDR3 region is CASSRQGSEQYF. Here the CDR3 DNA reads TGTGCCAGCAGCCGACAGGGCAGCGAGCAGTACTTC.

This clone was seen a single time. This chain's CDR3 is CASSPDRPSSYNSPLHF. CDR3 nucleotides: TGTGCCAGCAGCCCCGACAGGCCGAGCTCCTATAATTCACCCCTCCACTTT. V is TRBV7-2 and J is TRBJ1-6; TRBD1 is a possible D gene (6 bases). The CDR3 runs 17 residues. V lost 5 bases and J lost 0, with 14 bases in between. Looked up from germline, CDR1 is SGHTA and CDR2 is FQGNSA.

V gene TRBV9 combines with J gene TRBJ1-1; TRBD1 agrees at 7 bases. The trim removed 3 bases at V and 1 base at J, leaving 6 bases unmatched. CDR3 length equals 15 residues. Germline V gene sequence: CDR1 SGDLS, CDR2 YYNGEE. CDR3 sequence: CASSDRQGPNTEAFF. Here the CDR3 DNA reads TGTGCCAGCAGCGACCGACAGGGACCGAACACTGAAGCTTTCTTT. Using reference TRBV9 and TRBJ1-1 for the parts outside the CDR3, the full variable domain is DSGVTQTPKHLITATGQRVTLRCSPRSGDLSVYWYQQSLDQGLQFLIQYYNGEERAKGNILERFSAQQFPDLHSELNLSSLELGDSALYFCASSDRQGPNTEAFFGQGTRLTVV.

The genes are TRBV7-2 and TRBJ2-5; 8 nucleotides agree with TRBD2. Germline loops: CDR1 SGHTA, CDR2 FQGNSA. Trimming cost V 0 bases and J 2 bases; bases outside gene matches: 8. The CDR3 contains 17 residues. The CDR3 here is CASSLAPFGTRQETQYF. DNA for the CDR3: TGTGCCAGCAGCTTAGCCCCGTTCGGGACTAGACAAGAGACCCAGTACTTC. Variable domain in full (rest from reference TRBV7-2 and TRBJ2-5): GAGVSQSPSNKVTEKGKDVELRCDPISGHTALYWYRQSLGQGLEFLIYFQGNSAPDKSGLPSDRFSAERTGGSVSTLTIQRTQQEDSAVYLCASSLAPFGTRQETQYFGPGTRLLVL.

V is TRBV21-1 and J is TRBJ1-2. TRBV21-1 is an annotated pseudogene. The CDR3 contains 12 residues. The CDR3, as DNA: TGTGCCAGCAGCACCCTATTTTGGGGCTACACCTTC. It codes for CASSTLFWGYTF.

The CDR3 protein is CASSLAGLAVLQETQYF. The DNA of the CDR3 is TGTGCCAGCAGCTTGGCCGGACTAGCGGTTCTCCAAGAGACCCAGTACTTC. The chain recombines TRBV5-5 with TRBJ2-5; 10 bases fit TRBD2. The J segment lost 1 base and the V segment lost 0 bases, leaving 6 bases of the junction unmatched. Germline CDR1 is SGHKS and CDR2 is YYEKEE (reference sequence). This CDR3 has 17 residues.

The chain joins TRBV2 to TRBJ1-5; tentatively, D is TRBD1 (5 bases). The CDR3 sequence is 13 residues long. The V gene lost 3 bases and the J gene lost 6 bases, with 9 bases spanning the gap. Germline V lookup: CDR1 SNHLY, CDR2 FYNNEI. The CDR3 DNA reads TGTGCCAGCAGTGAGGGGGGGAGTCAGCCCCAGCATTTT. It is translated as CASSEGGSQPQHF.

V is TRBV19 and J is TRBJ2-6; 10 nucleotides align to TRBD1. CDR1 and CDR2 (germline): LNHDA, SQIVND (reference sequence). V lost 3 bases, J lost 1 base, and 3 bases stayed unmatched. The CDR3 covers 17 residues. CDR3 in amino acids: CASSMRTGGSGANVLTF. The CDR3 region has the DNA TGTGCCAGTAGTATGAGGACAGGGGGATCTGGGGCCAACGTCCTGACTTTC. Full variable domain (outside the CDR3, taken from reference TRBV19 and TRBJ2-6): DGGITQSPKYLFRKEGQNVTLSCEQNLNHDAMYWYRQDPGQGLRLIYYSQIVNDFQKGDIAEGYSVSREKKESFPLTVTSAQKNPTAFYLCASSMRTGGSGANVLTFGAGSRLTVL.

The rearrangement links TRBV6-5 to TRBJ1-1; perhaps TRBD1 as D (5 bases). In germline, CDR1 is MNHEY, CDR2 SVGAGI. This CDR3 is built from 13 residues. V shed 5 bases and J shed 3 bases, with 10 bases lying between them. The CDR3 reads CASSQGTYTEAFF. The DNA for the CDR3 is TGTGCCAGCAGTCAGGGAACTTACACTGAAGCTTTCTTT.

The chain carries TRBV11-2 and TRBJ2-1, with D possibly matching TRBD2 (5 bases). The CDR3 has 17 amino acids. The germline gives CDR1 SGHAT, CDR2 FQNNGV. With 0 bases removed from V and 3 bases from J, the gap between germline ends came to 15 bases. In DNA, the CDR3 is TGTGCCAGCAGCTTAGATCTCCTCGCCGGGAACTACAATGAGCAGTTCTTC. This gives the protein CASSLDLLAGNYNEQFF.

The rearrangement uses TRBV7-8 and TRBJ2-7; a weak D match, TRBD2 (6 bases). V lost 1 base to trimming and J lost 2 bases, with 18 bases between them. Germline V CDR1 and CDR2: SGHVS, FQNEAQ. This CDR3 is 17 amino acids long. CDR3 nucleotides: TGTGCCAGCAGCTTAGGTGGAGTAGCGGAGACCACCTACGAGCAGTACTTC. Translated: CASSLGGVAETTYEQYF.

The V and J genes are TRBV19 and TRBJ2-7; D is perhaps TRBD1 (5 bases). V was shortened by 5 bases and J by 10 bases, with 21 bases between the two germline ends. The CDR3 is made up of 14 amino acids. The germline CDR1 and CDR2 sequences are LNHDA and SQIVND (reference sequence). The DNA for the CDR3 is TGTGCCAGTAGTCCGACAGACGGCTCCTATGAACAGTACTTC. Encoded protein: CASSPTDGSYEQYF.

The chain is built from TRBV29-1 and TRBJ2-7; 8 bases match TRBD1. The junction had 3 bases not matched to a gene; V was cut back by 2 bases and J by 3 bases. The length of the CDR3 is 13 residues. Germline CDR1 and CDR2: SQVTM and ANQGSEA. CDR3 bases: TGCAGCGTTGAAAGGGGGACAGGCTACGAGCAGTACTTC. Translating it yields CSVERGTGYEQYF.

J is TRBJ1-2 and V is TRBV7-3, with a weak D call TRBD1 (6 bases). CDR1 SGHTA and CDR2 FQGTGA come from the germline V gene. The CDR3 is 14 residues long. Trimming removed 5 bases from V and 8 bases from J, with 18 bases in between. This chain's CDR3 is CASSPSSGGGGYTF. The DNA of the CDR3 is TGTGCCAGCAGCCCCTCTTCGGGGGGCGGGGGCTACACCTTC.